One sample yielded the 17 T cell receptor beta chains listed below, sequenced in a study of beta chain features in type 1 diabetes. Reverse transcribing all isolated RNA meant expressed TCRB transcripts were sequenced. Profiled with immunoSEQ multiplex PCR; TCRdb holds only in-frame clones, not every one. Among some 330,000 clones listed, about 10% were seen once. Sample: naive CD4+ T cells from blood. The origin of the receptors is a woman in her twenties or thirties in good health.

In this sample, this clone turned up a few times. The V and J genes are TRBV5-1 and TRBJ2-1, with 8 bases identical to TRBD2. The CDR3 totals 14 residues. Germline V CDR1 and CDR2: SGHRS, YFSETQ. V lost 3 bases, J lost 5 bases, and 4 bases stayed unmatched. CDR3 coding DNA: TGCGCCAGCAGCTCGGGACTAGAGAACAATGAGCAGTTCTTC. As protein: CASSSGLENNEQFF.

This clone was observed a handful of times. The genes are TRBV9 and TRBJ2-3; TRBD2 agrees at 14 bases. Unmatched junction bases numbered 3, after V lost 0 bases and J lost 3 bases. The germline gives CDR1 SGDLS, CDR2 YYNGEE. CDR3 size: 17 residues. The CDR3 region has the DNA TGTGCCAGCAGCGTAGGGGGACTAGCGGGAGCGACAGATACGCAGTATTTT. It encodes CASSVGGLAGATDTQYF.

Comments on this clone: Other nucleotide sequences in the sample specify the same CDR3. The J gene is TRBJ2-3, the V gene TRBV7-3; D possibly corresponds to TRBD2 (5 bases). Trimming removed 6 bases from V and 0 bases from J, with 7 bases in between. The CDR3 consists of 13 residues. The V gene's germline CDR1 is SGHTA and CDR2 FQGTGA. CDR3 sequence (DNA): TGTGCCAGCAGTCGGACTAGCACAGATACGCAGTATTTT. This encodes CASSRTSTDTQYF.

The V and J genes are TRBV5-6 and TRBJ2-1, with a tentative D call TRBD1 (6 bases). From germline, CDR1 is SGHDT and CDR2 YYEEEE. This CDR3 contains 15 residues. V lost 5 bases to trimming and J lost 10 bases, with 22 bases between them. The CDR3 nucleotides are TGTGCCAGCAGATTAAGCCCCAGGGGCCCCTTAGAGCAGTTCTTC. It translates to CASRLSPRGPLEQFF.

This chain uses TRBV29-1 with TRBJ2-3, with a weak D call TRBD2 (6 bases). This CDR3 is 12 amino acids long. Per the germline V gene, CDR1 is SQVTM and CDR2 is ANQGSEA. Trimming removed 3 bases at V and 2 bases at J, with 6 bases between. The CDR3 sequence: CSVERDTDTQYF. CDR3 sequence (DNA): TGCAGCGTTGAGCGGGACACAGATACGCAGTATTTT.

Details on this clone: This sample includes further DNA sequences coding for the same CDR3. The chain is built from TRBV7-2 and TRBJ2-3, with D maybe TRBD1 (5 bases). The CDR3 totals 14 residues. Per the germline V gene, CDR1 is SGHTA and CDR2 is FQGNSA. V was trimmed by 1 base and J by 3 bases, leaving 8 bases between them. CDR3 sequence (DNA): TGTGCCAGCAGCTTAGATAGGGGAACAGATACGCAGTATTTT. Amino acid sequence: CASSLDRGTDTQYF. Full variable domain (missing parts from reference TRBV7-2 and TRBJ2-3): GAGVSQSPSNKVTEKGKDVELRCDPISGHTALYWYRQSLGQGLEFLIYFQGNSAPDKSGLPSDRFSAERTGGSVSTLTIQRTQQEDSAVYLCASSLDRGTDTQYFGPGTRLTVL.

This clone turned up a few times. The chain combines TRBV7-2 with TRBJ2-3; 16 nucleotides match TRBD2. CDR3 length: 18 amino acids. Germline assignment: CDR1 SGHTA and CDR2 FQGNSA. V was pared by 0 bases and J by 4 bases, with 4 bases of the junction left unmatched. The CDR3 DNA reads TGTGCCAGCAGCTTAGCGGGACTAGCGGGAGGGAGAGCAGATACGCAGTATTTT. Translation gives CASSLAGLAGGRADTQYF.

As concerns this clone: Additional DNA sequences in this sample encode the identical CDR3. This sequence joins TRBV9 and TRBJ2-7; 10 nucleotides match TRBD2. This CDR3 spans 15 amino acids. V lost 0 bases to trimming and J lost 4 bases; unmatched junction nucleotides: 4. From germline, CDR1 is SGDLS and CDR2 YYNGEE. In DNA, the CDR3 is TGTGCCAGCAGCGTAGGGACTAGCGGCATATACGAGCAGTACTTC. This codes for CASSVGTSGIYEQYF.

J is TRBJ2-7 and V is TRBV28; TRBD2 aligns across 7 bases. After removal of 5 bases from V and 7 bases from J, the junction contained 14 bases not matched to a gene. Germline assignment: CDR1 MDHEN and CDR2 SYDVKM. The CDR3 extends over 15 amino acids. The CDR3 region has the DNA TGTGCCAGCAGTCCACCTCCGGGGAGGGTGGGGGAGCAGTACTTC. Residues: CASSPPPGRVGEQYF.

This clone showed up just a few times. This sequence joins TRBV15 and TRBJ2-2, with TRBD1 matching over 8 bases. Germline loops: CDR1 LNHNV, CDR2 YYDKDF (reference sequence). The CDR3 is 17 amino acids. V was clipped by 4 bases and J by 1 base; unmatched bases: 8. The DNA of the CDR3 is TGTGCCACCAGCACATACGGACAGGGTCGGAACACCGGGGAGCTGTTTTTT. Translating gives CATSTYGQGRNTGELFF.

This rearrangement joins TRBV9 to TRBJ2-1; D remains unclear. The CDR3 is 16 residues long. Trimming removed 4 bases at V and 3 bases at J, with 17 bases between. Germline V gene sequence: CDR1 SGDLS, CDR2 YYNGEE. The CDR3 loop is CASSPLGNPDYNEQFF. The CDR3 DNA sequence: TGTGCCAGCAGCCCCCTAGGAAATCCCGACTACAATGAGCAGTTCTTC.

This clone turned up a few times. The chain couples TRBV7-9 to TRBJ2-1; possibly TRBD2 for D (5 bases). CDR3 length equals 13 residues. Between the trimmed V and J ends, which lost 0 bases and 14 bases, there was a span of 14 bases. Germline CDR1 and CDR2: SEHNR and FQNEAQ (reference sequence). CDR3 protein: CASSLASVGEKFF. The CDR3 nucleotides are TGTGCCAGCAGCTTAGCTAGCGTCGGGGAAAAGTTCTTC.

The genes are TRBV5-6 and TRBJ2-5; D might be TRBD1 (5 bases). Germline CDR1 reads SGHDT; CDR2 reads YYEEEE. V was cut by 0 bases and J by 4 bases, with 7 bases left in between. This CDR3 spans 13 amino acids. DNA of the CDR3: TGTGCCAGCAGCTTGGTAGGGGTAGAGACCCAGTACTTC. Translating it yields CASSLVGVETQYF.

V and J are TRBV19 and TRBJ2-2, with 8 bases that match TRBD1. Germline V CDR1 and CDR2: LNHDA, SQIVND (reference sequence). The CDR3 spans 15 residues. With V trimmed by 7 bases and J by 4 bases, 8 bases remained unmatched. The CDR3 DNA sequence: TGTGCCAGTAAAATAGACAGGGGCGCCACCGGGGAGCTGTTTTTT. Its protein product is CASKIDRGATGELFF.

V is TRBV28 and J is TRBJ2-2; D is unclear. The germline V and J ends were trimmed by 6 bases and 4 bases, with 6 bases remaining between them. The CDR3 has 12 residues. CDR1 MDHEN and CDR2 SYDVKM come from the germline V gene. The CDR3: CASSLFTGELFF. The CDR3 DNA reads TGTGCCAGCAGCCTATTCACCGGGGAGCTGTTTTTT.

This clone was seen only a few times. This CDR3 is also generated by other DNA sequences in the sample. This chain links TRBV7-9 with TRBJ2-2; D is undetermined. The germline gives CDR1 SEHNR, CDR2 FQNEAQ (reference sequence). The CDR3 has 12 residues. V lost 2 bases and J 5 bases, leaving 3 bases between the germline ends. The CDR3 bases are TGTGCCAGCAGCTTATCGACCGGGGAGCTGTTTTTT. This translates into CASSLSTGELFF.

This chain uses TRBV7-2 with TRBJ2-1; 11 bases align to TRBD2. This CDR3 contains 15 residues. Unmatched junction bases numbered 1, after V lost 1 base and J lost 5 bases. The V gene's germline CDR1 is SGHTA and CDR2 FQGNSA. The CDR3 spells CASSLGLAGHNEQFF. The CDR3 DNA reads as TGTGCCAGCAGCTTAGGACTAGCGGGACACAATGAGCAGTTCTTC.